A single sample gave rise to the 29 T cell receptor beta chains below, sequenced in a study of blood T cell repertoires in COVID-19. The repertoire was sequenced with immunoSEQ multiplex PCR; TCRdb's copy has only in-frame clones and lacks some. The sample consists of around 340,000 clones, roughly 90% of them appearing once. Source material: peripheral blood. All receptors come from a woman aged 60-70 years with COVID-19, enrolled during active disease.

The chain couples TRBV9 to TRBJ2-5; D remains unclear. Germline CDR1 SGDLS, CDR2 YYNGEE. This CDR3 is 12 amino acids long. The germline V and J ends were trimmed by 3 bases and 7 bases, with 10 bases remaining between them. The DNA of the CDR3 is TGTGCCAGCAGCGCGCCCGTCGGGACCCAGTACTTC. This gives the protein CASSAPVGTQYF.

This clone showed up just a few times. This rearrangement joins TRBV7-9 to TRBJ1-3; unclear D gene. Per the germline V gene, CDR1 is SEHNR and CDR2 is FQNEAQ (reference sequence). Between the trimmed V and J ends, which lost 1 base and 10 bases, there was a span of 14 bases. The CDR3 runs to 14 residues. CDR3 nucleotides: TGTGCCAGCAGCTTAGAGTCTGGGCCCCTAACCATATATTTT. This translates into CASSLESGPLTIYF.

This clone was counted once. V usage is TRBV6-5 and J usage is TRBJ2-7, with 8 bases lining up with TRBD1. There are 15 residues in the CDR3. With 6 bases clipped from V and 1 base from J, the junction kept 8 bases outside the gene matches. Germline CDR1 is MNHEY and CDR2 is SVGAGI. The CDR3, as DNA: TGTGCCAGCAGCCAAGGACAGGGAATGTCCTACGAGCAGTACTTC. This codes for CASSQGQGMSYEQYF.

V usage is TRBV5-1 and J usage is TRBJ1-2; 7 bases are shared with TRBD1. The germline V gene encodes CDR1 SGHRS and CDR2 YFSETQ. The CDR3 is made up of 15 amino acids. J gave up 8 bases and V 4 bases, and 14 bases lay outside the gene matches. This chain's CDR3 is CASSESDRSRYGYTF. The CDR3, as DNA: TGCGCCAGCAGCGAATCGGACAGGTCGCGTTACGGCTACACCTTC.

The genes are TRBV5-1 and TRBJ1-1; 8 nucleotides align to TRBD1. Germline CDR1 SGHRS, CDR2 YFSETQ. Losses at the gene ends were 7 bases for V and 11 bases for J; bases not matched to a gene: 7. This CDR3 is 11 amino acids long. CDR3: CASYRTGRAFF. For the CDR3, the DNA is TGCGCCAGCTATCGGACAGGGCGGGCTTTCTTT. Looking up the rest from reference TRBV5-1 and TRBJ1-1 gives the full variable domain: KAGVTQTPRYLIKTRGQQVTLSCSPISGHRSVSWYQQTPGQGLQFLFEYFSETQRNKGNFPGRFSGRQFSNSRSEMNVSTLELGDSALYLCASYRTGRAFFGQGTRLTVV.

CDR3 protein: CASSFYYEQYF. In DNA form, the CDR3 reads TGTGCCAGCAGCTTCTACTACGAGCAGTACTTC. This rearrangement joins TRBV11-2 to TRBJ2-7; no definite D call. Per the germline V gene, CDR1 is SGHAT and CDR2 is FQNNGV. The CDR3 covers 11 residues. V was shortened by 3 bases and J by 3 bases, with 3 bases between the two germline ends.

This chain links TRBV19 with TRBJ1-1; no reliable D call. CDR1 LNHDA and CDR2 SQIVND come from the germline V gene (reference sequence). CDR3 length equals 14 residues. Trimming took off 3 bases at V and 1 base at J, with 9 bases between the two ends. For the CDR3, the DNA is TGTGCCAGTAGTATCCCGGGAAGGAACACTGAAGCTTTCTTT. It is translated as CASSIPGRNTEAFF. Based on the CDR3 plus reference TRBV19 and TRBJ1-1, the full variable domain is DGGITQSPKYLFRKEGQNVTLSCEQNLNHDAMYWYRQDPGQGLRLIYYSQIVNDFQKGDIAEGYSVSREKKESFPLTVTSAQKNPTAFYLCASSIPGRNTEAFFGQGTRLTVV.

The V call is TRBV6-5, the J call TRBJ2-3, with 8 bases lining up with TRBD2. Germline lookup yields CDR1 MNHEY and CDR2 SVGAGI. V lost 8 bases, J lost 1 base, and 5 bases stayed unmatched. The CDR3 consists of 14 residues. The CDR3 coding sequence is TGTGCCAGCCGTTGGCGGGGGGGCACAGATACGCAGTATTTT. Protein: CASRWRGGTDTQYF.

The rearrangement uses TRBV7-3 and TRBJ2-2; D is possibly TRBD1 (5 bases). Deletions cut 1 base from V and 4 bases from J, with 10 bases between. The CDR3 is 15 amino acids. In germline, CDR1 is SGHTA, CDR2 FQGTGA. The DNA of the CDR3 is TGTGCCAGCAGCTTAATGGGGCAGGGCACCGGGGAGCTGTTTTTT. Protein product: CASSLMGQGTGELFF.

This chain joins TRBV6-5 and TRBJ2-3; D is ambiguous. CDR3 length equals 13 residues. Between the trimmed V and J ends, which lost 8 bases and 0 bases, there was a span of 9 bases. The germline V gene encodes CDR1 MNHEY and CDR2 SVGAGI. The CDR3 loop reads CASLARSTDTQYF. The DNA of the CDR3 is TGTGCCAGCTTGGCGAGGAGCACAGATACGCAGTATTTT.

The chain combines TRBV11-2 with TRBJ2-7; 8 bases align to TRBD2. J lost 6 bases, V lost 5 bases, and 15 bases had no gene match. The CDR3 is 16 residues long. CDR1 and CDR2 (germline): SGHAT, FQNNGV. CDR3: CASSASITGGASEQYF. The CDR3 nucleotides are TGTGCCAGCAGCGCCTCCATCACGGGGGGGGCTAGCGAGCAGTACTTC.

The genes are TRBV6-1 and TRBJ2-1, with 16 bases aligning to TRBD2. The germline V gene has CDR1 MNHNS and CDR2 SASEGT. The V segment lost 4 bases and the J segment 7 bases; nucleotides outside the gene matches: 4. The CDR3 has 16 residues. CDR3 DNA sequence: TGTGCCAGCAGTGCCGGGACTAGCGGGGGGGGAAATGAGCAGTTCTTC. Its protein product is CASSAGTSGGGNEQFF.

In this sample, this clone turned up a few times. The chain has TRBV5-4 and TRBJ1-2; 7 bases line up with TRBD1. The CDR3 covers 15 residues. In germline, CDR1 is SGHNT, CDR2 YYREEE (reference sequence). V lost 3 bases to trimming and J lost 6 bases; unmatched junction nucleotides: 11. CDR3 amino acids: CASSSPQGGVDGYTF. Written as DNA, the CDR3 is TGTGCCAGCAGCTCCCCCCAGGGGGGAGTGGATGGCTACACCTTC.

The chain uses TRBV5-1 and TRBJ2-5; maybe TRBD1 (6 bases). V was shortened by 1 base and J by 1 base, with 11 bases between the two germline ends. CDR3 size: 15 residues. Per germline, CDR1 SGHRS and CDR2 YFSETQ. CDR3 in amino acids: CASSLTGPLQETQYF. The CDR3 nucleotides read TGCGCCAGCAGCTTGACAGGGCCACTCCAAGAGACCCAGTACTTC.

The chain joins TRBV4-3 to TRBJ2-5; no clear D. Germline CDR1 LGHNA, CDR2 YSLEER. The CDR3 spans 14 residues. V was trimmed by 5 bases and J by 2 bases, leaving 12 bases between them. CDR3 in amino acids: CASSVDWRQETQYF. CDR3 coding DNA: TGCGCCAGCAGCGTAGACTGGAGACAAGAGACCCAGTACTTC.

The chain carries TRBV7-8 and TRBJ2-7, with 10 bases identical to TRBD2. The CDR3 length is 14 residues. From germline, CDR1 is SGHVS and CDR2 FQNEAQ. Unmatched junction bases numbered 10, after V lost 9 bases and J lost 5 bases. The CDR3 protein is CASMGASGSNEQYF. CDR3 sequence (DNA): TGTGCCAGTATGGGTGCTAGCGGGAGCAACGAGCAGTACTTC. Complete variable domain (other parts from reference TRBV7-8 and TRBJ2-7): GAGVSQSPRYKVAKRGQDVALRCDPISGHVSLFWYQQALGQGPEFLTYFQNEAQLDKSGLPSDRFFAERPEGSVSTLKIQRTQQEDSAVYLCASMGASGSNEQYFGPGTRLTVT.

The chain recombines TRBV6-5 with TRBJ1-2, with TRBD1 identical over 10 bases. Germline loops: CDR1 MNHEY, CDR2 SVGAGI. Germline trimming cut 4 bases from V and 3 bases from J; bases unmatched to any gene: 5. This CDR3 contains 15 residues. As DNA, the CDR3 is TGTGCCAGCAGTTTCCTTGGGACAGGGGACTATGGCTACACCTTC. It is translated as CASSFLGTGDYGYTF.

Only one count was recorded for this clone. The chain links TRBV5-6 to TRBJ1-1, with D possibly matching TRBD1 (5 bases). The CDR3 runs 13 residues. Looked up from germline, CDR1 is SGHDT and CDR2 is YYEEEE. Trimming pared 4 bases from V and 1 base from J, leaving 8 bases between. The CDR3 region is CASSPGKNTEAFF. The CDR3 region has the DNA TGTGCCAGCAGCCCAGGGAAGAACACTGAAGCTTTCTTT.

The chain joins TRBV27 to TRBJ1-2; D is possibly TRBD1 (6 bases). Trimming took off 2 bases at V and 3 bases at J, with 16 bases between the two ends. Germline-derived CDR1 and CDR2 are MNHEY and SMNVEV (reference sequence). The CDR3 spans 16 residues. The CDR3 sequence is CASSLTFQGSYYGYTF. The DNA of the CDR3 is TGTGCCAGCAGTTTAACGTTCCAGGGGAGTTACTATGGCTACACCTTC.

CDR3 nucleotide sequence: TGTGCCAGCAGAAAAAACCTCGGACAGGGAGGGGCCGGGGAGCTGTTTTTT. Residues: CASRKNLGQGGAGELFF. This sequence joins TRBV7-2 and TRBJ2-2; weak D call: TRBD1 (8 bases). Germline CDR1 is SGHTA and CDR2 is FQGNSA. The CDR3 length is 17 residues. Trimming took off 6 bases at V and 6 bases at J, with 23 bases between the two ends. Using reference TRBV7-2 and TRBJ2-2 for the parts outside the CDR3, the full variable domain is GAGVSQSPSNKVTEKGKDVELRCDPISGHTALYWYRQSLGQGLEFLIYFQGNSAPDKSGLPSDRFSAERTGGSVSTLTIQRTQQEDSAVYLCASRKNLGQGGAGELFFGEGSRLTVL.

This sequence joins TRBV29-1 and TRBJ2-3; TRBD2 might be the D (5 bases). V gave up 2 bases and J gave up 0 bases, with 12 bases separating them. The CDR3 contains 15 residues. In germline, CDR1 is SQVTM, CDR2 ANQGSEA. The CDR3 region has the DNA TGCAGCGTTGAATTTCGGGGTAGGAGCACAGATACGCAGTATTTT. It yields the protein CSVEFRGRSTDTQYF.

The rearrangement links TRBV7-9 to TRBJ1-1; 8 bases agree with TRBD1. There are 14 residues in the CDR3. V lost 5 bases and J lost 0; bases outside the gene matches: 2. Germline V gives CDR1 SEHNR, CDR2 FQNEAQ (reference sequence). The CDR3 nucleotides are TGTGCCAGCAGCGGGACAGGTTTGAACACTGAAGCTTTCTTT. The encoded protein is CASSGTGLNTEAFF.

This clone has just one count. The chain combines TRBV9 with TRBJ1-1, with 7 bases lining up with TRBD1. The V gene end was trimmed by 3 bases and the J gene end by 4 bases; junction bases not matched to a gene: 6. The CDR3 extends over 14 amino acids. Germline V gene data show CDR1 as SGDLS and CDR2 as YYNGEE. CDR3 sequence: CASSAPTGATEAFF. CDR3 sequence (DNA): TGTGCCAGCAGCGCCCCCACAGGGGCCACTGAAGCTTTCTTT. Full variable domain (outside the CDR3, taken from reference TRBV9 and TRBJ1-1): DSGVTQTPKHLITATGQRVTLRCSPRSGDLSVYWYQQSLDQGLQFLIQYYNGEERAKGNILERFSAQQFPDLHSELNLSSLELGDSALYFCASSAPTGATEAFFGQGTRLTVV.

This clone was found a few times. The same CDR3 can be traced to other DNA sequences in this sample. This rearrangement joins TRBV18 to TRBJ1-1; the match to TRBD1 covers 8 bases. Germline V gene data show CDR1 as KGHSH and CDR2 as LQKENI. This CDR3 region has 14 residues. V was clipped by 2 bases and J by 5 bases; unmatched bases: 4. The CDR3 nucleotides are TGTGCCAGCTCACCAGACAGGGGACGAACTGAAGCTTTCTTT. The encoded protein is CASSPDRGRTEAFF.

V gene TRBV5-5 combines with J gene TRBJ2-6, with D possibly matching TRBD2 (6 bases). V was trimmed by 4 bases and J by 4 bases, leaving 12 bases between them. The germline V gene has CDR1 SGHKS and CDR2 YYEKEE (reference sequence). The CDR3 is 15 residues long. The DNA for the CDR3 is TGTGCCAGCAGCGGCGGGACCCCCGGGGCCAACGTCCTGACTTTC. Protein sequence: CASSGGTPGANVLTF.

The J gene is TRBJ1-5, the V gene TRBV30, with D tentatively TRBD1 (5 bases). V lost 3 bases to trimming and J lost 1 base, with 13 bases between them. This CDR3 spans 15 amino acids. The germline V gene has CDR1 GTSNPN and CDR2 SVGIG (reference sequence). The DNA for the CDR3 is TGTGCCTGGAGGAAAGGGGCCGCAAGCAATCAGCCCCAGCATTTT. It is translated as CAWRKGAASNQPQHF.

V usage is TRBV19 and J usage is TRBJ1-2; D is uncertain. V lost 4 bases to trimming and J lost 0 bases, with 6 bases between them. Germline CDR1 is LNHDA and CDR2 is SQIVND (reference sequence). This CDR3 contains 13 residues. CDR3 residues: CASSSTANYGYTF. The CDR3 DNA reads TGTGCCAGTAGTAGCACAGCTAACTATGGCTACACCTTC.

This chain uses TRBV5-1 with TRBJ1-2; 9 nucleotides match TRBD1. Unmatched junction bases numbered 5, after V lost 0 bases and J lost 8 bases. The CDR3 is made up of 14 amino acids. CDR1 and CDR2 from the germline V gene are SGHRS and YFSETQ. CDR3 residues: CASSLEQGARGYTF. CDR3 sequence (DNA): TGCGCCAGCAGCTTGGAACAGGGGGCTCGGGGCTACACCTTC.

The chain employs TRBV28 and TRBJ2-1, with TRBD2 matching 8 bases. This CDR3 is built from 17 residues. The germline V gene encodes CDR1 MDHEN and CDR2 SYDVKM. V was clipped by 7 bases and J by 4 bases; unmatched bases: 15. The CDR3 DNA is TGTGCCAGCATCTCCTTGGGGAGCGGGGGCGTATACAATGAGCAGTTCTTC. Translating gives CASISLGSGGVYNEQFF.